This TCR beta chain was recovered during a study of blood T cells in healthy people across ages (dated by TCRdb to between 2015 and 2016). About the full investigation: In model experiments, template switching captured roughly one uniquely barcoded TCR beta cDNA molecule for every two T cells. To track age-related changes in TCR beta repertoire diversity, the study relied on deep sequencing normalized with unique cDNA molecular identifiers. The donors were divided into four age groups: young (average around 15 years), middle-aged (around 37), aged (approximately 59) and long-lived (about 84). Using the same blood draw, the study looked at two additional independent replicas of 1 million unique cDNA reads for two donors, one aged 18 to 29 and the other aged 80 or older.

Results and caveats for the whole study, not just this receptor: A strong correlation was found between observed TCR beta diversity and the percentage of naive T cells measured by flow cytometry. Compared with the aged group, the long-lived group had more naive CD4+ T cells, fewer expanded clones and increased TCR diversity, a pattern suggesting age selection. Because the CMV infection status of the donors was unknown, age-related changes in expanded clonotypes may potentially have been confounded. Because profiling used bulk unsorted PBMCs, naive and antigen-experienced compartments could not be compared conclusively. Estimates of total diversity based on one million sequenced T cells were considered lower bounds and underestimates. As age increased, observed TCR beta diversity per million T cells dropped in a roughly linear way, and a significant reduction was already evident by age around 41.

Systemically healthy Caucasian individuals from Russia, roughly 40 in total and aged roughly 6 to 90 years, were included as donors. Roughly 9 milliliters of peripheral blood were drawn from each donor into EDTA-treated Vacutainer tubes. Ficoll-Paque density-gradient centrifugation was used to isolate PBMCs, with at least 6.5 million per sample. Trizol reagent was used to extract total RNA from the PBMCs, yielding at least 6 micrograms per sample. Naive CD45RAhigh/CD27high T cell percentages were measured by flow cytometry on a PBMC aliquot from every donor. This clonotype has more than one count but fewer than ten. It has no known antigen specificity. No clone much larger than this one lies a single base away; base qualities are absent. Sequences MNHEY (CDR1) and SVGAGI (CDR2) are obtained from the germline V gene. The CDR3 spans 14 residues, from the cysteine through the phenylalanine. Solely the CDR3 DNA is kept, with 42 bases framed from the first base.

Library preparation was by 5' RACE. The sample was run on an Illumina HiSeq 2500. A second PCR of roughly 7 to 12 cycles was run with a J-beta primer mix and a sample-barcoded 5' primer. Each TCR beta cDNA molecule received a unique molecular identifier from a template-switch 5' adaptor carrying 12 random nucleotides. Each sample yielded at least 2.5 million CDR3-containing paired-end reads. First-strand cDNA synthesis was performed from all RNA using the Mint cDNA synthesis kit, with priming by a TRBC-specific oligonucleotide. After uracil-DNA glycosylase treatment, a first 18-cycle PCR used universal primers M1SS and BC2_uni_R on all cDNA. The paper's data handling went like this. For normalization, 1 million high-quality reads were randomly selected from each sample, with every read carrying a distinct molecular identifier. Instead of being binned into consensus sequences, reads that shared molecular identifiers were thrown out. MiTCR, run with a Q25 quality threshold and the strictest error-elimination algorithm, handled CDR3 identification, clonotype clustering and error correction. A nonparametric unseen species model with Euler transformation was used to estimate lower-bound total TCR beta diversity. TCRdb took the public reads, trimmed them with fastp at Q25, ran MiXCR for clone calling and kept in-frame beta chains. Each CDR3 protein gets just one entry, which takes the most common genes and DNA from the rows behind it. These V and J calls are TCRdb output, not the study's own analysis. The sample profile shows a few hundred thousand distinct CDR3 sequences; 27% of them were found once. The biggest ten clones account for approximately 3.5% of the sample.

The sample was also linked to a second study, of T cells of mothers and their children. According to the second study: Nine systemically healthy Caucasian individuals served as donors, namely three mothers together with their six children. cDNA synthesis consumed the entire amount of extracted RNA, loaded at about 1.5 ug RNA in each 15 ul reaction. In the second PCR, the M1S primer introduced both the sample barcodes and 2-4 random nucleotides. More than 9 million TCR beta CDR3 reads were obtained from each mother, and about 3 million reads were obtained from each child. Thymic selection shapes the output of TCR recombination in a similar way in related and unrelated pairs, and inherited differences have a minor effect. Normalized repertoire overlap was always slightly but never significantly higher in related than unrelated mother-child pairs. Persistent microchimeric T cell clones were not detected, at a sensitivity of around 100 clones per million clonotypes. To look for features that set related mother-child pairs apart from unrelated individuals, the researchers ran deep NGS to compare the TCR beta repertoires of mothers and children. Mothers averaged roughly 40 +/- 4 years of age and children averaged around 10 +/- 4 years. After adapters were ligated using NEBNext reagents, the libraries underwent 100+100 nt paired-end sequencing on an Illumina HiSeq 2000. To prevent cross-contamination, the mother and child libraries were prepared one month apart and sequenced in separate runs. Each donor had between roughly 450,000 and 2,100,000 distinct TCR beta clonotypes identified. Naive TCR beta clonotypes were estimated from low-frequency clonotypes matched to each donor's FACS-determined naive share, without sorting.

Sequenced material: blood. The clonotype comes from a boy younger than 10 in good health. Recombination linked TRBV6-5 to TRBJ2-1, with 8 bases matching TRBD2. The tail of the sequence fits TRBJ2-5 better, so the J call may be wrong. The CDR3 region: CASGIAGRQETQYF. The nucleotide sequence reads as follows: TGTGCCAGCGGGATAGCGGGAAGGCAAGAGACCCAGTACTTC.